This is a list of T cell receptor beta chains from one sample in a study of beta chain features in type 1 diabetes. TCRdb's copy holds only in-frame clones and misses some; the assay was immunoSEQ multiplex PCR. The sample includes 350,000 to 450,000 clones, roughly 13% of them seen just once. Source material: naive CD4+ T cells from blood. These receptors were obtained from a man aged 25-45 years in good health. Each CDR3 is given with its conserved first and last residue. The order of the fields is V gene, J gene, CDR3 protein.

TRBV28	TRBJ2-6	CASSLGGTPGANVLTF
TRBV25-1	TRBJ2-5	CASSEGQLQETQYF
TRBV6-4	TRBJ1-3	CASSEVSGRNTIYF
TRBV11-2	TRBJ1-2	CASSASLGGGYTF
TRBV5-4	TRBJ2-7	CASSSAYEQYF
TRBV7-2	TRBJ2-2	CASSRTSPVSGELFF
TRBV9	TRBJ2-3	CASSVWARSTDTQYF
TRBV18	TRBJ2-3	CASSHGNSDTQYF
TRBV2	TRBJ2-3	CASSGERGGADTQYF
TRBV30	TRBJ1-5	CAWSVPGGSQPQHF
TRBV6-4	TRBJ1-2	CASSPTGTGYGYTF
TRBV25-1	TRBJ2-3	CASSERQGATDTQYF
TRBV29-1	TRBJ2-5	CSAARGSGAQETQYF
TRBV29-1	TRBJ1-4	CSDPREPKAGCEKLFF
TRBV21-1	TRBJ2-3	CASSIRVAGGTDTQYF
TRBV6-5	TRBJ2-1	CASISGGNEQFF
TRBV7-9	TRBJ1-3	CASSLPTRVSGNTIYF
TRBV7-9	TRBJ1-2	CASNPQANYGYTF
TRBV21-1	TRBJ2-1	CASNPQSSYNEQFF
TRBV6-1	TRBJ2-1	CASMNNKDEQFF
TRBV9	TRBJ2-2	CASSVLSGANTGELFF
TRBV4-3	TRBJ1-5	CASSQGIDSNQPQHF
TRBV21-1	TRBJ2-5	CASSKARREGETQYF
TRBV7-2	TRBJ1-4	CASSPRQGVNEKLFF
TRBV7-3	TRBJ1-1	CASSLETGRNTEAFF
TRBV9	TRBJ2-1	CASSGADRPRSNEQFF
TRBV11-2	TRBJ2-3	CASSFTGDATQYF
TRBV18	TRBJ1-1	CASSPGGGLSAFF
TRBV11-3	TRBJ2-3	CASSPRGRDTDTQYF